One and the same sample provided the 6 T cell receptor beta chains below, sequenced in a study of cytomegalovirus exposure and HLA in healthy donors. The PCR used 60 Vbeta and 13 Jbeta primers. The protocol was immunoSEQ multiplex PCR, while the TCRdb copy is restricted to in-frame clones and leaves out a portion. The profile shows 35,000 to 45,000 clones, 50% of them singletons. Sequencing was performed on PBMCs. These receptors all stem from a human donor in good health.

The chain uses TRBV4-3 and TRBJ1-5; D call uncertain. CDR1 and CDR2 from the germline V gene are LGHNA and YSLEER. V shed 0 bases and J shed 7 bases, with 7 bases lying between them. The CDR3 length is 13 residues. CDR3 sequence (DNA): TGCGCCAGCAGCCAAGATCTGAGGCAGCCCCAGCATTTT. This codes for CASSQDLRQPQHF.

This clone was counted a few times. This chain joins TRBV7-2 and TRBJ1-2; D is perhaps TRBD1 (6 bases). CDR1 and CDR2 (germline): SGHTA, FQGNSA. Between the trimmed V and J ends, which lost 3 bases and 5 bases, there was a span of 16 bases. CDR3 length equals 15 residues. In DNA, the CDR3 is TGTGCCAGCAGCTTCCCCGGACAGCGGCTATATGGCTACACCTTC. It specifies CASSFPGQRLYGYTF.

The chain couples TRBV20-1 to TRBJ1-1; tentative D call: TRBD1 (5 bases). This CDR3 region has 11 residues. Germline values: CDR1 DFQATT, CDR2 SNEGSKA (reference sequence). With 7 bases removed from V and 2 bases from J, the gap between germline ends came to 8 bases. As DNA, the CDR3 is TGCAGTGAGCAGGGAAACACTGAAGCTTTCTTT. This encodes CSEQGNTEAFF.

This clone was observed once. The rearrangement joins TRBV27 to TRBJ1-1, with 9 bases aligning to TRBD1. The V and J ends lost 6 bases and 4 bases, in that order; junction bases with no gene match: 6. Per germline, CDR1 MNHEY and CDR2 SMNVEV (reference sequence). This CDR3 contains 14 residues. CDR3 in amino acids: CASRGQGRGTEAFF. DNA of the CDR3: TGTGCCAGCAGGGGACAGGGAAGGGGCACTGAAGCTTTCTTT.

The table lists this clone with a count of one. The gene calls are TRBV5-4 and TRBJ1-1; D remains unclear. The CDR3 covers 12 residues. V was cut by 1 base and J by 3 bases, with 4 bases left in between. Germline V gives CDR1 SGHNT, CDR2 YYREEE (reference sequence). The CDR3 bases are TGTGCCAGCAGCTTGTCAGACACTGAAGCTTTCTTT. As protein: CASSLSDTEAFF.

This clone is a singleton in its sample. V is TRBV28 and J is TRBJ1-4; 7 nucleotides agree with TRBD1. The CDR3 runs to 14 residues. Germline lookup yields CDR1 MDHEN and CDR2 SYDVKM. V lost 6 bases to trimming and J lost 8 bases; unmatched junction nucleotides: 9. CDR3 DNA sequence: TGTGCCAGCAGGATAGGGGGCGCAAAGGAAAAACTGTTTTTT. Its translation is CASRIGGAKEKLFF.